The 18 T cell receptor beta chains listed next were all sequenced from one sample in a study of tumor-infiltrating lymphocytes in primary liver carcinoma. Each 20-30 mg portion of unsorted bulk tissue served as the source for co-extraction of RNA and DNA. A constant-region primer served to make TCR beta cDNA from about 0.5 ug total RNA. Employing slightly modified ARM-PCR, three nested multiplex PCR rounds were run, and these gave rise to the TCR beta libraries. Researchers ran the first two PCR rounds for 10 cycles each with TRBV1-TRBV30 forward primers and a C-beta reverse primer. One entry per CDR3 protein results from TCRdb running MiXCR on the multiplex PCR reads. The sample comprises tens of thousands of distinct CDR3 sequences, about three quarters of which are singletons, and roughly 25% rests with the top ten. Sample: tumor-adjacent normal liver tissue. Receptor source: a man aged 40-49 years with primary liver carcinoma and hepatitis B virus infection.

This clonotype was found many times. The genes are TRBV6-1 and TRBJ2-3; 10 bases match TRBD1. This CDR3 contains 15 residues. Trimming at V came to 6 bases and at J to 5 bases, leaving 8 bases not matched to a gene. CDR1 is MNHNS, CDR2 SASEGT, per germline. Here the CDR3 DNA reads TGTGCCAGCAGAGACGACAGGGGGCCGGGAGATACGCAGTATTTT. It is translated as CASRDDRGPGDTQYF.

As concerns this clonotype: At one of its ends the junction is not consistent with the germline gene, which may arise from a read error. The V and J genes are TRBV11-2 and TRBJ2-7, with 7 nucleotides matching TRBD1. CDR3 length: 17 residues. Per the germline V gene, CDR1 is SGHAT and CDR2 is FQNNGV. The CDR3 sequence: CASSSDVRGQRSYEQYF. The CDR3 DNA is TGTGCCAGCAGCTCAGATGTAAGGGGACAGAGATCCTATGAGCAGTACTTC.

The chain employs TRBV5-4 and TRBJ1-2, with a possible D match to TRBD1 (5 bases). Germline V CDR1 and CDR2: SGHNT, YYREEE (reference sequence). V was shortened by 0 bases and J by 10 bases, with 31 bases between the two germline ends. This CDR3 has 19 amino acids. CDR3 in amino acids: CASSLGLGGGPQGGQDYTF. The CDR3 DNA sequence: TGTGCCAGCAGCTTGGGTCTCGGTGGGGGACCCCAGGGCGGGCAGGACTACACCTTC.

This clonotype was counted at least ten times. This chain uses TRBV28 with TRBJ1-3; D not resolved. The germline gives CDR1 MDHEN, CDR2 SYDVKM. The V and J ends lost 8 bases and 0 bases respectively, with 14 bases between them. The CDR3 is 15 residues long. CDR3 loop: CASSEARSSGNTIYF. CDR3 DNA: TGTGCCAGCTCGGAGGCCAGGAGCTCTGGAAACACCATATATTTT. The whole variable domain, remainder taken from reference TRBV28 and TRBJ1-3, is DVKVTQSSRYLVKRTGEKVFLECVQDMDHENMFWYRQDPGLGLRLIYFSYDVKMKEKGDIPEGYSVSREKKERFSLILESASTNQTSMYLCASSEARSSGNTIYFGEGSWLTVV.

As to this clonotype: It is likely a read error, because the conserved phenylalanine at the end of the CDR3 is missing. The chain joins TRBV6-6 to TRBJ1-1; D call uncertain. From germline, CDR1 is MNHNY and CDR2 SVGAGI (reference sequence). This CDR3 has 16 residues. CDR3: CASSSHQTALNTEAFL. CDR3 nucleotide sequence: TGTGCCAGCAGTTCCCACCAAACAGCTTTAAACACCGAAGCTTTCTTA.

As for this clonotype: This CDR3 is missing its conserved last phenylalanine or tryptophan, likely due to a read error. V usage is TRBV11-1 and J usage is TRBJ1-6, with D perhaps TRBD1 (5 bases). There are 13 residues in the CDR3. Trimming left V 7 bases short and J 9 bases short, with 13 bases between. Germline V gene sequence: CDR1 SGHAT, CDR2 FQDESV (reference sequence). The CDR3 is CASNRTLVSPLHL. CDR3 in DNA: TGTGCCAGCAACCGGACACTGGTTTCACCCCTCCACCTT.

This clonotype was seen ten or more times. The chain couples TRBV7-9 to TRBJ1-5; D gene ambiguous. CDR3 length equals 12 residues. Per the germline V gene, CDR1 is SEHNR and CDR2 is FQNEAQ (reference sequence). V lost 5 bases to trimming and J lost 10 bases, with 12 bases between them. The CDR3 DNA reads TGTGCCAGCAGCCCACGACGAACTCCCCAGCATTTT. Protein product: CASSPRRTPQHF.

This chain connects TRBV11-2 to TRBJ2-2; D unresolved. There are 15 residues in the CDR3. The germline V gene encodes CDR1 SGHAT and CDR2 FQNNGV. Trimming took 1 base from V and 3 from J, leaving 9 bases between them. CDR3 DNA sequence: TGTGCCAGCAGCTTAGGAGAGACACACACCGGGGAGCTGTTTTTT. Its translation: CASSLGETHTGELFF.

The sample holds a few counts of this clonotype. This may come from a read error, since a much larger clone is one base off. The rearrangement joins TRBV11-2 to TRBJ2-5; 8 nucleotides line up with TRBD2. Germline V gene lookup returns CDR1 SGHAT and CDR2 FQNNGV. CDR3 length equals 14 residues. The CDR3 region has the DNA TGTGCCAACAGCTTCAGCGGGGGACAAGAGACCCAGTACTTC. This encodes CANSFSGGQETQYF. The complete variable domain, with remaining parts taken from reference TRBV11-2 and TRBJ2-5, reads EAGVAQSPRYKIIEKRQSVAFWCNPISGHATLYWYQQILGQGPKLLIQFQNNGVVDDSQLPKDRFSAERLKGVDSTLKIQPAKLEDSAVYLCANSFSGGQETQYFGPGTRLLVL.

The chain is built from TRBV6-2 or TRBV6-3 and TRBJ2-1, with D perhaps TRBD2 (6 bases). CDR3 size: 17 residues. Per germline, CDR1 MNHEY and CDR2 SVGEGT. Trimming left V 6 bases short and J 4 bases short, with 22 bases between. CDR3 in amino acids: CASRAGLTGEGYNEQFF. The CDR3 region has the DNA TGTGCCAGCAGGGCAGGTCTCACGGGAGAAGGGTACAATGAGCAGTTCTTC.

J is TRBJ2-3 and V is TRBV20-1; D is perhaps TRBD1 (5 bases). The CDR3 is 13 residues long. Per the germline V gene, CDR1 is DFQATT and CDR2 is SNEGSKA (reference sequence). Trimming took 6 bases from V and 0 from J, leaving 10 bases between them. DNA for the CDR3: TGCAGTGCCAATAGGGGAAGCACAGATACGCAGTATTTT. Its protein product is CSANRGSTDTQYF.

In this sample, this clonotype turned up a few times. A clone one base away is much larger, so this may be a read error. This chain uses TRBV5-4 with TRBJ2-3; D is tentatively TRBD1 or TRBD2 (5 bases each). CDR1 is SGHNT, CDR2 YYREEE, per germline (reference sequence). This CDR3 is built from 15 residues. This chain's CDR3 is CANSIQGVRADTQYF. The CDR3, as DNA: TGTGCCAACAGCATTCAGGGAGTAAGGGCAGATACGCAGTATTTT.

With respect to this clonotype: A junction boundary mismatches the germline segment, possibly from a read error. The rearrangement uses TRBV6-1 and TRBJ1-5, with D maybe TRBD1 (6 bases). The DNA end is more similar to TRBJ2-3, so the J call may be wrong. There are 14 residues in the CDR3. The germline gives CDR1 MNHNS, CDR2 SASEGT. DNA for the CDR3: TGTCCCAGCAGTGAGGGGGAGTCGGACCAGCCCCAGTATTTT. Amino acid sequence: CPSSEGESDQPQYF.

As concerns this clonotype: Since the CDR3 does not end with the conserved phenylalanine or tryptophan, this likely comes from a read error. The V gene is TRBV6-2 or TRBV6-3, the J gene TRBJ2-7, with D uncertain. V was shortened by 5 bases and J by 2 bases, with 10 bases between the two germline ends. The length of the CDR3 is 13 residues. Germline V gene sequence: CDR1 MNHEY, CDR2 SVGEGT. As DNA, the CDR3 is TGTGCCAGCAGTCCGGGCATAACCTACGAGCAGTACCTC. It translates to CASSPGITYEQYL.

With respect to this clonotype: The junction departs from germline at one end; a sequencing error may be responsible. V is TRBV6-5 and J is TRBJ2-2; TRBD2 aligns across 13 bases. The CDR3 spans 17 residues. Germline V gives CDR1 MNHEY, CDR2 SVGAGI. This CDR3 reads CATSVRTSGRNTGELFF. The CDR3, as DNA: TGTGCCACCAGTGTAAGGACTAGCGGGAGGAACACCGGGGAGCTGTTTTTT.

About this clonotype itself: Possible read error: a much larger clone is one base away. Without the conserved terminal phenylalanine or tryptophan, this CDR3 likely stems from a read error. V usage is TRBV19 and J usage is TRBJ2-3; no reliable D call. Deletions cut 3 bases from V and 6 bases from J, with 7 bases between. Germline V CDR1 and CDR2: LNHDA, SQIVND (reference sequence). CDR3 length: 12 residues. In nucleotides, the CDR3 is TGTGCCAGTAGTATGACCGGGGATACGCAGTATTCT. Its translation: CASSMTGDTQYS.

With regard to this clonotype: Its ends do not fully match the called genes, so a read error is possible. V is TRBV28 and J is TRBJ2-7; D ambiguous. The germline V gene encodes CDR1 MDHEN and CDR2 SYDVKM. This CDR3 is 12 amino acids long. The DNA of the CDR3 is TGTGCCAGCACTTTACCGGGCTACAACCAGTACTTC. Translation gives CASTLPGYNQYF.

Regarding this clonotype: Mismatch with germline at one junction end may stem from a read error. The V and J genes are TRBV5-6 and TRBJ2-3, with TRBD1 as a possible D gene (5 bases). In germline, CDR1 is SGHDT, CDR2 YYEEEE. This CDR3 is 16 amino acids long. This chain's CDR3 is CAGSYRDRPYTDTQYF. The CDR3 nucleotides are TGTGCCGGCAGCTACCGAGACAGACCTTACACAGATACGCAGTATTTT.